Sequencing of this T cell receptor (beta chain) was carried out in a study of T and B cells in COVID-19 patients. About the study: Of approximately 20 active-infection patients, approximately 18 carried comorbidities linked to unfavorable COVID-19 outcome.

Note on this clonotype: Its antigen is as yet unknown.

Each TRB amplification used 250-500 ng of genomic DNA from blood. BIOMED2 TRB-A/B primer pools were used in multiplex TRB PCR. TCRdb processed the multiplex PCR reads anew with MiXCR; each CDR3 protein has one entry. The sample includes about 27,000 distinct CDR3 sequences, approximately 29% of them seen just once. The CDR3 length is 17 residues. V lost 5 bases, J lost 5 bases, and 15 bases stayed unmatched. Germline V gene sequence: CDR1 SGHVT, CDR2 SQSDAQ. Overall study findings and caveats: Patients with COVID-19 reportedly showed strongly skewed T cell receptor beta variable and joining gene usage.

V and J are TRBV7-4 and TRBJ1-5; 7 nucleotides agree with TRBD1. The sample comprised blood. This TCR came from a human donor who had recovered from COVID-19. The CDR3 bases are TGTGCCAGCAGCCAACCGGGTCACGCAGGGGGGGATCAGCCCCAGCATTTT. As protein: CASSQPGHAGGDQPQHF.